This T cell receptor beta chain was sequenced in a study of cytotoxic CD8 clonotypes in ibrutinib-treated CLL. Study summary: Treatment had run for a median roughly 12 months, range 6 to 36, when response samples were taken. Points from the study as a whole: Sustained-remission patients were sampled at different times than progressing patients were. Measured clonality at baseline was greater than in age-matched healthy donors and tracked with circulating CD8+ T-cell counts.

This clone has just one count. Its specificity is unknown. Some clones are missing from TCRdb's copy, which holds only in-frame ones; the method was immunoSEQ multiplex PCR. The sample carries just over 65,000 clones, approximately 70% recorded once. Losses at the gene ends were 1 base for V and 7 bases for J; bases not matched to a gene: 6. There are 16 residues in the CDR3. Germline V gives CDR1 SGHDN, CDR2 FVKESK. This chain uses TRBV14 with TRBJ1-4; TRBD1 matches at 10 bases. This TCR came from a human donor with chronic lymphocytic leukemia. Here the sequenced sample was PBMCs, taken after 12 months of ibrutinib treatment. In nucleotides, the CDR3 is TGTGCCAGCAGCCAAGGCCAGGGACAGGGGTTTGAAAAACTGTTTTTT. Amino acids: CASSQGQGQGFEKLFF.